Below, 9 T cell receptor beta chains from the same sample are listed, as sequenced in a study of blood T cell repertoires in COVID-19. Profiled with immunoSEQ multiplex PCR; TCRdb holds only in-frame clones, not every one. The sample contains some 180,000 clones, roughly 83% of which appear only once. What was sequenced was peripheral blood. These receptors all stem from a woman in her 40s with COVID-19, enrolled during active disease.

This clone appeared a single time. The rearrangement links TRBV7-8 to TRBJ1-4; possibly TRBD1 for D (6 bases). V was clipped by 1 base and J by 7 bases, with 16 bases between them. The CDR3 contains 16 residues. Germline-derived CDR1 and CDR2 are SGHVS and FQNEAQ. This chain's CDR3 is CASSLERGTNFEKLFF. CDR3 coding DNA: TGTGCCAGCAGCTTAGAAAGGGGGACAAATTTTGAAAAACTGTTTTTT.

The V call is TRBV7-2, the J call TRBJ1-5; 12 bases line up with TRBD1. V shed 3 bases, J shed 1 base, and the junction held 4 bases outside the gene matches. CDR1 is SGHTA, CDR2 FQGNSA, per germline. There are 17 residues in the CDR3. The CDR3 bases are TGTGCCAGCAGCTTTTCCGGGACAGGGGGCAGCAATCAGCCCCAGCATTTT. Translated: CASSFSGTGGSNQPQHF.

For the CDR3, the DNA is TGCGCCAGCAGCTCCGGACTAGCGGAATACAATGAGCAGTTCTTC. This encodes CASSSGLAEYNEQFF. The chain recombines TRBV5-1 with TRBJ2-1, with 10 bases lining up with TRBD2. Germline V CDR1 and CDR2: SGHRS, YFSETQ. The CDR3 consists of 15 residues. The V gene end was trimmed by 3 bases and the J gene end by 4 bases; junction bases not matched to a gene: 4. Based on the CDR3 plus reference TRBV5-1 and TRBJ2-1, the full variable domain is KAGVTQTPRYLIKTRGQQVTLSCSPISGHRSVSWYQQTPGQGLQFLFEYFSETQRNKGNFPGRFSGRQFSNSRSEMNVSTLELGDSALYLCASSSGLAEYNEQFFGPGTRLTVL.

This clone is a singleton in its sample. The chain joins TRBV2 to TRBJ1-5, with 10 bases lining up with TRBD1. The V and J ends lost 2 bases and 6 bases, in that order; junction bases with no gene match: 4. Per germline, CDR1 SNHLY and CDR2 FYNNEI. This CDR3 is built from 15 residues. The CDR3 region is CASSEYRTGGQPQHF. The CDR3 nucleotides read TGTGCCAGCAGTGAATATCGGACAGGGGGTCAGCCCCAGCATTTT.

The chain recombines TRBV6-5 with TRBJ1-2; 9 positions match TRBD1. V gave up 2 bases and J gave up 0 bases; unmatched junction bases: 4. CDR1 is MNHEY, CDR2 SVGAGI, per germline. This CDR3 contains 16 residues. The CDR3 nucleotides are TGTGCCAGCAGTTACACGAGGACAGGGGCTAACTATGGCTACACCTTC. This codes for CASSYTRTGANYGYTF.

The chain joins TRBV28 to TRBJ2-4, with 7 bases identical to TRBD1. Losses at the gene ends were 6 bases for V and 0 bases for J; bases not matched to a gene: 5. The CDR3 consists of 15 residues. The V gene's germline CDR1 is MDHEN and CDR2 SYDVKM. The CDR3 sequence is CASSPGTVAKNIQYF. Written as DNA, the CDR3 is TGTGCCAGCAGCCCCGGGACAGTAGCCAAAAACATTCAGTACTTC.

The chain links TRBV19 to TRBJ1-6; 8 nucleotides align to TRBD1. Trimming removed 8 bases from V and 0 bases from J; junction bases left unmatched: 12. Germline-derived CDR1 and CDR2 are LNHDA and SQIVND (reference sequence). The CDR3 totals 18 residues. The CDR3 loop reads CASPGYRGYSSYNSPLHF. CDR3 in DNA: TGTGCCAGTCCCGGCTACAGGGGGTACTCCTCCTATAATTCACCCCTCCACTTT.

The chain uses TRBV5-6 and TRBJ1-5, with 9 positions matching TRBD1. CDR3 length: 16 amino acids. V was pared by 4 bases and J by 5 bases, with 10 bases of the junction left unmatched. CDR1 and CDR2 (germline): SGHDT, YYEEEE. The CDR3 reads CASSHNRDRDYQPQHF. The CDR3, as DNA: TGTGCCAGCAGCCATAACCGGGACAGGGATTATCAGCCCCAGCATTTT.

This clone has a single count. The genes are TRBV3-1 (or the pseudogene TRBV3-2) and TRBJ1-1; perhaps TRBD1 as D (6 bases). Germline CDR1 LGHDT, CDR2 YNNKEL (reference sequence). V was cut by 5 bases and J by 2 bases, with 9 bases left in between. This CDR3 has 13 residues. The CDR3 reads CASSYRVNTEAFF. CDR3 coding DNA: TGTGCCAGCAGCTACAGGGTTAACACTGAAGCTTTCTTT.